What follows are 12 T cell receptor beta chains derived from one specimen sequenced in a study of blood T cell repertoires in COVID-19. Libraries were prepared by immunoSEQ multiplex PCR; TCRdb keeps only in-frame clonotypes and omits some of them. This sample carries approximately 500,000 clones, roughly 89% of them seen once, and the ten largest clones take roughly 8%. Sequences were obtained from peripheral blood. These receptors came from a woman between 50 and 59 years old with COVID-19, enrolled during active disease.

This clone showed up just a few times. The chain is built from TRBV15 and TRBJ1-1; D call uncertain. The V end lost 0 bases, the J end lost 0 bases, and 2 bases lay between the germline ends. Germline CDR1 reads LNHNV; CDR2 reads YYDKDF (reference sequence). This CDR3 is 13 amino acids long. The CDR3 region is CATSRDMNTEAFF. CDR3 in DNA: TGTGCCACCAGCAGAGACATGAACACTGAAGCTTTCTTT.

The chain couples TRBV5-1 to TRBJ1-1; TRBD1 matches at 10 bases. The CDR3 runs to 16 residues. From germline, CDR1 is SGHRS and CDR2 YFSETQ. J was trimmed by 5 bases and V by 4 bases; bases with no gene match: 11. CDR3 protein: CASSRTGGPIKTEAFF. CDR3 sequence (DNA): TGCGCCAGCAGCCGGACAGGGGGACCCATCAAAACTGAAGCTTTCTTT.

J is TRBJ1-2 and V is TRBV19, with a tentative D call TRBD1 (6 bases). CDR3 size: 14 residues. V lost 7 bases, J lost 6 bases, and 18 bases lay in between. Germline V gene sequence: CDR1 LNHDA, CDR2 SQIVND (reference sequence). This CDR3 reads CASNLNRAADGYTF. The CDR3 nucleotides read TGTGCCAGTAACCTCAACAGGGCCGCGGATGGCTACACCTTC.

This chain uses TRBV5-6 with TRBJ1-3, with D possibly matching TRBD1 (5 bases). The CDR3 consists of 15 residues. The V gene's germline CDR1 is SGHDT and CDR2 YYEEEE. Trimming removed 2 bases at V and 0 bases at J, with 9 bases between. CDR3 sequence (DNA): TGTGCCAGCAGCTTAGACAGCTTCTCTGGAAACACCATATATTTT. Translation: CASSLDSFSGNTIYF.

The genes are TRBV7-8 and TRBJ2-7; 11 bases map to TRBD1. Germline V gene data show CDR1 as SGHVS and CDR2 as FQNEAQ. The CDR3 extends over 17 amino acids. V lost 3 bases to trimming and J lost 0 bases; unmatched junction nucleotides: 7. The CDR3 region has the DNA TGTGCCAGCAGCTTCTCCTCGGGGACAGGGGGCTCCTACGAGCAGTACTTC. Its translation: CASSFSSGTGGSYEQYF.

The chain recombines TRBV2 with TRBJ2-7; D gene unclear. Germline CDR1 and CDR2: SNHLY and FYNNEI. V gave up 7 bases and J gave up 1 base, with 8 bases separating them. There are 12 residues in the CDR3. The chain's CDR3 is CASTSDSYEQYF. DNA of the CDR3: TGTGCCAGCACTTCAGATTCCTACGAGCAGTACTTC.

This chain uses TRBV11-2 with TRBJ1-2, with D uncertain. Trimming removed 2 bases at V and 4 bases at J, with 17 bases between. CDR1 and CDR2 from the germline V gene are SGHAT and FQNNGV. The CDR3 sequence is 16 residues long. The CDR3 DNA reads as TGTGCCAGCAGCTTAAAGTATTGGGTGAACAGCTATGGCTACACCTTC. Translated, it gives CASSLKYWVNSYGYTF.

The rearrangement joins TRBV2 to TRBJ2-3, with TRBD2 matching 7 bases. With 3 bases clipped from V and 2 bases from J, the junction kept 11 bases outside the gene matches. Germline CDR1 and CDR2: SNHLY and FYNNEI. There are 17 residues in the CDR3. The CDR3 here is CASSEGWRGSYTDTQYF. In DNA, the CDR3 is TGTGCCAGCAGTGAGGGGTGGCGGGGGAGCTACACAGATACGCAGTATTTT.

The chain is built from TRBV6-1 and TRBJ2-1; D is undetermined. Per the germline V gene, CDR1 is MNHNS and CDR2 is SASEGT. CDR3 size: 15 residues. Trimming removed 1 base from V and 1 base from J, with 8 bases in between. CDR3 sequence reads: CASSEGVLSYNEQFF. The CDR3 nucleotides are TGTGCCAGCAGTGAAGGCGTCCTTTCCTACAATGAGCAGTTCTTC.

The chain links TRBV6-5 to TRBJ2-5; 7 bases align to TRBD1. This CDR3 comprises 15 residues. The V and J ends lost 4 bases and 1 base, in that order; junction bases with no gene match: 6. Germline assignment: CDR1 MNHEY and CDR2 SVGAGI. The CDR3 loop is CASSSHRGRQETQYF. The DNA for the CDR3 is TGTGCCAGCAGTTCTCACAGGGGCCGCCAAGAGACCCAGTACTTC.

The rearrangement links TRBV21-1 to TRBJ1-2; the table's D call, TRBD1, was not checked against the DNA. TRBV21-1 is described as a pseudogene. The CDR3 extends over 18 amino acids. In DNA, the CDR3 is TGTGCCAGCAGCGTAAGCGGGGGACAGGGGCCGCAAAACTATGGCTACACCTTC. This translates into CASSVSGGQGPQNYGYTF.

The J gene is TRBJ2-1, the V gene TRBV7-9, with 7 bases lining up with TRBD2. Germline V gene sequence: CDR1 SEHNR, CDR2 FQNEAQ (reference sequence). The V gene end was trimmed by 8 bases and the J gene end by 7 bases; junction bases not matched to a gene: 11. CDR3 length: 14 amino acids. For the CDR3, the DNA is TGTGCCAGCCTTCCGGGAGGAGGGCGGAATGAGCAGTTCTTC. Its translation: CASLPGGGRNEQFF.